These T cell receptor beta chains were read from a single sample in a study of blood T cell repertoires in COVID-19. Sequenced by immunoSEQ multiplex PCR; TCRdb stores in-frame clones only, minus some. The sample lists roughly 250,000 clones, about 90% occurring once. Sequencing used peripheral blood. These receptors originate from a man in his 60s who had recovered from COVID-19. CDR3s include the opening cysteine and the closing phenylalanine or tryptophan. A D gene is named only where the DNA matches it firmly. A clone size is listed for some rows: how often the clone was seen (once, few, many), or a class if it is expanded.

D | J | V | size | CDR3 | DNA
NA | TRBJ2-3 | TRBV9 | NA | CASSVWQGTDTQYF | TGTGCCAGCAGCGTCTGGCAGGGAACAGATACGCAGTATTTT
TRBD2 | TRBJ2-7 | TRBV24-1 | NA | CATSDFFGLAGGRSSYEQYF | TGTGCCACCAGTGATTTCTTTGGGCTAGCGGGGGGCCGGAGCTCCTACGAGCAGTACTTC
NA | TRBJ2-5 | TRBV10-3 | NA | CAISDRGYQETQYF | TGTGCCATCAGTGACCGGGGGTACCAAGAGACCCAGTACTTC
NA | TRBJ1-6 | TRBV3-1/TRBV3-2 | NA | CASSLLSRNSPLHF | TGTGCCAGCAGCCTGTTGAGCAGGAATTCACCCCTCCACTTT
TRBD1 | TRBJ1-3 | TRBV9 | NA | CASSGGQGVFSGNTIYF | TGTGCCAGCAGCGGGGGACAGGGCGTCTTCTCTGGAAACACCATATATTTT
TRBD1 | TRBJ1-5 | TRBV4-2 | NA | CASSLYLQGAQPQHF | TGTGCCAGCAGCCTTTACCTGCAGGGGGCTCAGCCCCAGCATTTT
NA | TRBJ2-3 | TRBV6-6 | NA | CASSYVRESDTQYF | TGTGCCAGCAGTTACGTGAGAGAATCGGATACGCAGTATTTT
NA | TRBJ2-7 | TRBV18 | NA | CASSPAGRGSYEQYF | TGTGCCAGCTCACCGGCAGGGCGAGGCTCCTACGAGCAGTACTTC
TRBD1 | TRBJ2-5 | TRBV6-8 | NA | CASRDSQKETQYF | TGTGCCAGCCGGGACAGTCAAAAAGAGACCCAGTACTTC
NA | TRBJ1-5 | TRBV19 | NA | CASSITGYQPQHF | TGTGCCAGTAGTATCACAGGTTATCAGCCCCAGCATTTT
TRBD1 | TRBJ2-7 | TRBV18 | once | CASSRDSSYEQYF | TGTGCCAGCTCACGGGACAGCTCCTACGAGCAGTACTTC
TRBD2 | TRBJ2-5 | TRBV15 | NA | CATSSGGAYQETQYF | TGTGCCACCAGCAGCGGGGGGGCGTACCAAGAGACCCAGTACTTC
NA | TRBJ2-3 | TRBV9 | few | CASSPHAAVTDTQYF | TGTGCCAGCAGCCCCCACGCGGCAGTCACAGATACGCAGTATTTT
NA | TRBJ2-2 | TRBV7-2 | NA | CASSSNPPSRIADTGELFF | TGTGCCAGCAGCTCGAACCCCCCGAGCCGTATTGCGGACACCGGGGAGCTGTTTTTT
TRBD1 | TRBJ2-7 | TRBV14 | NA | CASSQENQRGPSYEQYF | TGTGCCAGCAGCCAAGAGAATCAAAGGGGGCCTTCCTACGAGCAGTACTTC
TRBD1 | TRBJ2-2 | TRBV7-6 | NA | CASSRLTGTGGVGTGELFF | TGTGCCAGCAGCCGGCTGACCGGGACAGGGGGCGTCGGCACCGGGGAGCTGTTTTTT
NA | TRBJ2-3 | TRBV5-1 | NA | CASSLGQSTDTQYF | TGCGCCAGCAGCTTGGGACAGTCCACAGATACGCAGTATTTT
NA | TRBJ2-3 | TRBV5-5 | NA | CASAGSFATDTQYF | TGTGCCAGCGCGGGGTCCTTCGCCACAGATACGCAGTATTTT
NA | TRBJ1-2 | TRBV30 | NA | CAWGPGHRGYTF | TGTGCCTGGGGGCCGGGACACCGTGGCTACACCTTC
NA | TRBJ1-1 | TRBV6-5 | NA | CASSYSEGTTEAFF | TGTGCCAGCAGTTACTCTGAGGGTACCACTGAAGCTTTCTTT
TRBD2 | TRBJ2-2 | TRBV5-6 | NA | CASSSLGLAGTGELFF | TGTGCCAGCAGCAGCTTGGGACTAGCGGGCACCGGGGAGCTGTTTTTT
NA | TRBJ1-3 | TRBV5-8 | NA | CASSLFPGLKPAIYF | TGTGCCAGCAGCTTATTCCCGGGACTCAAACCGGCCATATATTTT
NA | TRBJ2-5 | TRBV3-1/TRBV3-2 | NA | CASRRQGQETQYF | TGTGCCAGCAGGAGGCAGGGCCAAGAGACCCAGTACTTC
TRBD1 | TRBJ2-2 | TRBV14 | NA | CASSHPTGIGPAGELFF | TGTGCCAGCAGCCATCCGACAGGGATCGGTCCAGCCGGGGAGCTGTTTTTT